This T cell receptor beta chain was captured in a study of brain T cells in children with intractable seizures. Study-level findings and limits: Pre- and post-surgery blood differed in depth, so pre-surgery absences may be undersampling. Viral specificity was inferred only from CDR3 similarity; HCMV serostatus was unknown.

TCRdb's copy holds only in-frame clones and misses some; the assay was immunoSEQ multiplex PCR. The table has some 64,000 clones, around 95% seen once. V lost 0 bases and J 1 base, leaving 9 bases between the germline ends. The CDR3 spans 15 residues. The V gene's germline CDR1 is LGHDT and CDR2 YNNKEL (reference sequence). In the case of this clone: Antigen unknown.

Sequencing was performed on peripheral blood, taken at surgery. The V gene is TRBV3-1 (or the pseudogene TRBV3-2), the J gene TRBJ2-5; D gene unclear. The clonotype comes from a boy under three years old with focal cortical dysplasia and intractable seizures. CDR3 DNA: TGTGCCAGCAGCCAAGATTCCGGGCTCCAAGAGACCCAGTACTTC. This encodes CASSQDSGLQETQYF.